This T cell receptor beta chain comes out of a study of blood T cells in healthy people across ages (dated by TCRdb to about 2015). A note on the overall study: Template switching captured roughly one uniquely barcoded TCR beta cDNA molecule per two T cells in model experiments. Age-related changes in TCR beta repertoire diversity were measured in the study by deep sequencing normalized with unique cDNA molecular identifiers. The donors were divided into four age groups: young (average 16 years), middle-aged (under 40), aged (about 61) and long-lived (about 79). To avoid experimental bias, donors of different ages were spread randomly across the sequencing lanes. For two donors (one aged 18 to 30 and one aged 80 or older), the study analyzed two additional independent replicas of 1 million unique cDNA reads from the same blood draw.

General conclusions and limits of the study: As age increased, observed TCR beta diversity per million T cells dropped in a roughly linear way, and a significant reduction was already evident by age 40. Because donor CMV infection status was unknown, age-related changes in expanded clonotypes were potentially confounded. Because profiling used bulk unsorted PBMCs, naive and antigen-experienced compartments could not be compared conclusively. Compared with the aged group, the long-lived group had more naive CD4+ T cells, fewer expanded clones and increased TCR diversity, a pattern suggesting age selection. Total diversity estimates from one million sequenced T cells were considered lower bounds and underestimates. Observed TCR beta diversity correlated strongly with the percentage of naive T cells measured by flow cytometry.

The library came from 5' RACE. Sequencing took place on an Illumina HiSeq 2500. A second PCR of roughly 7 to 11 cycles was performed with a sample-barcoded 5' primer and a J-beta primer mix. A unique molecular identifier was introduced onto each TCR beta cDNA molecule by a template-switch 5' adaptor carrying 12 random nucleotides. Each sample yielded at least 2.5 million CDR3-containing paired-end reads. First-strand cDNA synthesis was performed from all RNA using the Mint cDNA synthesis kit, with priming by a TRBC-specific oligonucleotide. All cDNA was treated with uracil-DNA glycosylase and then went through a first 18-cycle PCR with the universal primers M1SS and BC2_uni_R. The paper's data handling went like this. For normalization, 1 million high-quality reads were randomly selected from each sample, with every read carrying a distinct molecular identifier. Instead of being binned into consensus sequences, reads that shared molecular identifiers were thrown out. MiTCR, set to a Q25 quality threshold and the strictest error-elimination algorithm, was used for CDR3 identification, clonotype clustering and error correction. A nonparametric unseen species model with Euler transformation was used to estimate lower-bound total TCR beta diversity. TCRdb passed the public sequencing reads through fastp at Q25 and MiXCR, retaining productive beta sequences. Identical CDR3 proteins give one entry, which carries the most common genes and DNA. These V and J calls originate from TCRdb's pipeline instead of the authors' own analysis. For this sample there are over 500,000 distinct CDR3 sequences; 52% appear just once. Of the sample, around an eighth is held by the ten largest clones.

Concerning this clonotype itself: The antigen it binds to is not known. Being one base from a much bigger clone, this may be a read error.

The CDR3, cysteine through phenylalanine, is 20 amino acids long. The DNA shown is the 60-base CDR3, in frame from base 1. Reading the germline V gene gives CDR1 MDHEN and CDR2 SYDVKM. V loses 5 bases, J loses 4 bases, and the germline ends lie 31 bases apart. The roughly 39 donors, aged about 6 to 95 years, were systemically healthy Caucasian individuals from Russia. Each donor gave about 10 milliliters of peripheral blood, drawn into EDTA-treated Vacutainer tubes. Ficoll-Paque density-gradient centrifugation was used to isolate PBMCs, with at least 7 million obtained per sample. Trizol reagent was used to extract total RNA from PBMCs, with at least 5 micrograms per sample. The percentages of naive CD45RAhigh/CD27high T cells were determined by flow cytometry on a PBMC aliquot from every donor.

The material sequenced was blood. The receptor's source is an elderly woman in good health. The chain uses TRBV28 and TRBJ2-3, and possibly TRBD2, on 5 matching bases. The bases are TGTGCCAGCAGTCCTTCCGCCCACTTCCCGGACGGAGGCCGCGCAGATACGCAGTATTTT. Translation gives CASSPSAHFPDGGRADTQYF.